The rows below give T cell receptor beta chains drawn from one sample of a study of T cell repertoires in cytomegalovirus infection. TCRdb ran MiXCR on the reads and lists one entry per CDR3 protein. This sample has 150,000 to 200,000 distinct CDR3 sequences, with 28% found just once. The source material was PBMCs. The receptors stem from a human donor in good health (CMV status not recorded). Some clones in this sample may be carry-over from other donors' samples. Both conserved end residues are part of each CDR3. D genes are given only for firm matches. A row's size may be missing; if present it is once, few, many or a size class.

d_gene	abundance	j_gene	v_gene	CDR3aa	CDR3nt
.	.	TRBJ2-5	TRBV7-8	CASSQTVQETQYF	TGTGCCAGCAGCCAGACAGTGCAAGAGACCCAGTACTTC
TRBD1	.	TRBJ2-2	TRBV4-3	CASSQDTGGPGELFF	TGCGCCAGCAGCCAAGACACAGGGGGGCCCGGGGAGCTGTTTTTT
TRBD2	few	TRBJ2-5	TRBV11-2	CASRLGASGRETQYF	TGTGCCAGCAGGCTTGGAGCTAGCGGACGGGAGACCCAGTACTTC
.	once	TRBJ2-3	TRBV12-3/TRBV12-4	CASRRILTDTQYF	TGTGCCAGCAGGAGGATTCTCACAGATACGCAGTATTTT
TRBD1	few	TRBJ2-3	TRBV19	CASSMGPGTGGPTF	TGTGCCAGTAGTATGGGTCCCGGGACAGGGGGACCGACTTTT
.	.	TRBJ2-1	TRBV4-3	CASSQVGGGGEQFF	TGCGCCAGCAGCCAAGTAGGGGGGGGAGGAGAGCAGTTCTTC
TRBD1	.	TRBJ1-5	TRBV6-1	CATDSDYRGLQPQHF	TGTGCCACCGATTCGGACTACAGGGGGCTTCAGCCCCAGCATTTT
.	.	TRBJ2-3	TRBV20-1	CSAYPRDRLTDTQYF	TGCAGTGCCTACCCCCGAGACAGGCTGACAGATACGCAGTATTTT
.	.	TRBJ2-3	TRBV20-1	CSARSYADTQYF	TGCAGTGCTAGATCCTACGCGGATACGCAGTATTTT
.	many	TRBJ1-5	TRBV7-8	CASSLGGRGGNQPQHF	TGTGCCAGCAGCTTAGGGGGCAGGGGAGGCAATCAGCCCCAGCATTTT
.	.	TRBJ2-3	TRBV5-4	CTSSRDGSTDTQYF	TGTACCAGCAGCCGCGACGGAAGCACAGATACGCAGTATTTT
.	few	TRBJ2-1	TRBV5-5	CASSFQGRDEQFF	TGTGCCAGCAGCTTCCAGGGGAGGGATGAGCAGTTCTTC
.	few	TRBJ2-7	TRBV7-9	CASSLGGAFYEQYF	TGTGCCAGCAGCTTAGGGGGGGCTTTCTACGAGCAGTACTTC
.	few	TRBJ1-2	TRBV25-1	CASGEETIRNGYTF	TGTGCCAGCGGGGAGGAAACCATCCGGAATGGCTACACCTTC
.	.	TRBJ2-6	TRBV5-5	CASSLAVPYDSGANVLTF	TGTGCCAGCAGCTTGGCCGTACCTTACGACTCTGGGGCCAACGTCCTGACTTTC
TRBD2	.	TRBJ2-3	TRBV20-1	CSARLATDTQYF	TGCAGTGCCAGACTAGCCACAGATACGCAGTATTTT
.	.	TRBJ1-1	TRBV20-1	CSARLGDTEAFF	TGCAGTGCTAGACTAGGCGACACTGAAGCTTTCTTT
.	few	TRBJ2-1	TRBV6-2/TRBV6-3	CASSYPTGDRTDEQFF	TGTGCCAGCAGTTACCCGACGGGGGACCGGACCGATGAGCAGTTCTTC
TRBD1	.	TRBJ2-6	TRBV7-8	CASSLSTGAGANVLTF	TGTGCCAGCAGTTTATCCACAGGGGCTGGGGCCAACGTCCTGACTTTC
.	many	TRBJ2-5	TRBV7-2	CASNNQETQYF	TGTGCCAGCAACAACCAAGAGACCCAGTACTTC
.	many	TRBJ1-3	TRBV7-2	CASSLRGRKDSGNTIYF	TGTGCCAGCAGCTTACGAGGTCGGAAGGACTCTGGAAACACCATATATTTT
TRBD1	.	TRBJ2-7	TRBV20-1	CSARTGGGEQYF	TGCAGTGCCCGGACAGGGGGTGGCGAGCAGTACTTC
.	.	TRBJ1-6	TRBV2	CASSEAGRIHSPLHF	TGTGCCAGCAGTGAAGCTGGCCGAATTCATTCACCCCTCCACTTT
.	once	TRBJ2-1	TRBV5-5	CASSRGQGREDGNEQFF	TGTGCCAGCAGCCGCGGACAGGGACGGGAGGACGGCAATGAGCAGTTCTTC
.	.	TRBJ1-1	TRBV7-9	CASSSKGFTEAFF	TGTGCCAGCAGCTCGAAGGGGTTCACTGAAGCTTTCTTT
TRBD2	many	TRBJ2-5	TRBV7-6	CASSLGSGGAMETQYF	TGTGCCAGCAGCTTAGGTAGCGGGGGGGCCATGGAGACCCAGTACTTC
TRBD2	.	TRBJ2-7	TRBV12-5	CASGSLLAGSYEQYF	TGTGCTAGTGGTTCGTTACTAGCGGGGAGCTACGAGCAGTACTTC
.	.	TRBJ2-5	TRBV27	CASSLRWHHQETQYF	TGTGCCAGCAGTTTAAGGTGGCACCACCAAGAGACCCAGTACTTC
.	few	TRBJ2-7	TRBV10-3	CAISGTPLSYEQYF	TGTGCCATCAGTGGGACACCGCTATCCTACGAGCAGTACTTC
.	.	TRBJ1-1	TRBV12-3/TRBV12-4	CASSFHPGTLRGTEAFF	TGTGCCAGCAGTTTTCATCCCGGGACGCTGAGAGGCACTGAAGCTTTCTTT
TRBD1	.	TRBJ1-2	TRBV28	CASSPGQGRIGRGYSF	TGTGCCAGCAGTCCGGGACAGGGAAGGATCGGTCGGGGCTACTCCTTC
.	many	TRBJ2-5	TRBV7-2	CASSIGQPQETQYF	TGTGCCAGCAGCATCGGACAGCCCCAAGAGACCCAGTACTTC
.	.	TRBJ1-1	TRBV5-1	CASSLAQGMNTEAFF	TGCGCCAGCAGCTTGGCCCAGGGGATGAACACTGAAGCTTTCTTT
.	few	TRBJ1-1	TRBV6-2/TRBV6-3	CASSNGQMGEAFF	TGTGCCAGCAGCAATGGACAGATGGGTGAAGCTTTCTTT
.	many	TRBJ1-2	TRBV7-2	CASSLGADRGYGYTF	TGTGCCAGCAGCTTAGGGGCAGATCGAGGCTATGGCTACACCTTC
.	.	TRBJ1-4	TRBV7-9	CARSLGESQGEKLFF	TGTGCCCGCAGCTTAGGAGAAAGCCAGGGGGAAAAACTGTTTTTT
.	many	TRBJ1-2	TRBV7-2	CASSYTRGQGGYTF	TGTGCCAGCAGCTATACGCGGGGGCAGGGTGGCTACACCTTC
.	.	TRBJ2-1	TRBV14	CASSPQEIRADEQFF	TGTGCCAGCAGCCCTCAGGAGATCAGGGCCGATGAGCAGTTCTTC
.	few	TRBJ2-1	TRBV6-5	CASSYGLPGEQFF	TGTGCCAGCAGTTACGGTCTTCCTGGGGAGCAGTTCTTC